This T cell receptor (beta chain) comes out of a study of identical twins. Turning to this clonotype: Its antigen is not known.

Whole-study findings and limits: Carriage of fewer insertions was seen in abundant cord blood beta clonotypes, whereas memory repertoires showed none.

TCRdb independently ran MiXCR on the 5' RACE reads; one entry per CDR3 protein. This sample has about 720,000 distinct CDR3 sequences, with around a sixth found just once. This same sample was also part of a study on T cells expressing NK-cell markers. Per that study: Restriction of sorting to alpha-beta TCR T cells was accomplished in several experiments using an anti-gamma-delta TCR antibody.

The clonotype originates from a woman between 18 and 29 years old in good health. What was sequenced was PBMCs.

The DNA for the CDR3 is TGTGCCAGCAGTCGGCGGGGGGCAAACAATGAGCAGTTCTTC. Its translation: CASSRRGANNEQFF. This chain joins TRBV6-4 and TRBJ2-1, with 8 bases fitting TRBD2. V gave up 5 bases and J gave up 5 bases; unmatched junction bases: 5. Germline V gives CDR1 MRHNA, CDR2 SNTAGT. CDR3 length: 14 residues.